Here is one TCR beta chain with its context. The CDR3 loop spans 15 amino acids. V shed 2 bases and J shed 6 bases, with 12 bases lying between them. The germline V gene encodes CDR1 SGHRS and CDR2 YFSETQ. TCRdb reprocessed the RACE reads with MiXCR, giving one entry per CDR3 protein. The table has approximately 160,000 distinct CDR3 sequences, approximately 30% seen once. This sample stems from a study of human T cells and chemical hapten exposure. Study context: Patients' scalps got diphenylcyclopropenone weekly throughout the roughly 25-week study.

Time point indicated: patch test 3, about 24 weeks after DPC sensitization. Treatment of the sample: therapeutic diphenylcyclopropenone sensitization with weekly scalp DPC. Source: whole blood, taken in connection with sensitization to the hapten diphenylcyclopropenone (DPC). The receptor was derived from a woman between 18 and 29 years old with alopecia areata. Some clones in this sample may be carry-over from other donors' samples. The chain joins TRBV5-1 to TRBJ1-6; D remains unclear. In DNA form, the CDR3 reads TGCGCCAGCAGCTTCTGGGGTGAAGGTAATTCACCCCTCCACTTT. Translating gives CASSFWGEGNSPLHF.